The 13 T cell receptor beta chains given below trace back to one sample, sequenced in a study of blood T cell repertoires in COVID-19. Sequencing was performed with immunoSEQ multiplex PCR; in TCRdb, only in-frame clones are kept and a portion is missing. The sample records hundreds of thousands of clones, just under 85% being singletons. Sequencing was performed on peripheral blood. The receptors originated from a woman in her forties or fifties with active or convalescent COVID-19.

The chain joins TRBV28 to TRBJ1-1; the match to TRBD1 covers 8 bases. J gave up 11 bases and V 4 bases, and 6 bases lay outside the gene matches. The CDR3 runs to 12 residues. The germline gives CDR1 MDHEN, CDR2 SYDVKM. CDR3 amino acids: CASSSRGLVAFF. The CDR3 DNA follows: TGTGCCAGCAGTTCCAGGGGGCTCGTGGCTTTCTTT.

The rearrangement joins TRBV30 to TRBJ2-1, with 7 positions matching TRBD2. Germline V gene data show CDR1 as GTSNPN and CDR2 as SVGIG (reference sequence). This CDR3 comprises 14 residues. The junction had 13 bases not matched to a gene; V was cut back by 7 bases and J by 7 bases. The CDR3 nucleotides read TGTGCCTTTGAATCGCGGGGGAGTCGGAATGAGCAGTTCTTC. Translating gives CAFESRGSRNEQFF.

This CDR3 reads CAISEFGTGVTGELFF. CDR3 DNA sequence: TGTGCCATCAGTGAGTTTGGGACAGGAGTGACCGGGGAGCTGTTTTTT. This sequence joins TRBV10-3 and TRBJ2-2; 8 nucleotides line up with TRBD1. The CDR3 runs 16 residues. The trim removed 1 base at V and 5 bases at J, leaving 6 bases unmatched. Germline V CDR1 and CDR2: ENHRY, SYGVKD.

This clone is a singleton in its sample. The gene calls are TRBV7-2 and TRBJ1-2; no firm D call. The germline CDR1 and CDR2 sequences are SGHTA and FQGNSA. Trimming took 1 base from V and 10 from J, leaving 16 bases between them. The CDR3 sequence is 14 residues long. CDR3 nucleotide sequence: TGTGCCAGCAGCTTAGTAGCGCAGGCGGTGCTCTACACCTTC. It is translated as CASSLVAQAVLYTF. The full variable domain, with the rest looked up from reference TRBV7-2 and TRBJ1-2, is GAGVSQSPSNKVTEKGKDVELRCDPISGHTALYWYRQSLGQGLEFLIYFQGNSAPDKSGLPSDRFSAERTGGSVSTLTIQRTQQEDSAVYLCASSLVAQAVLYTFGSGTRLTVV.

This chain connects TRBV6-6 to TRBJ1-3; TRBD1 matches at 7 bases. The ends lost 6 bases at V and 0 bases at J; junction bases unmatched: 5. Germline V lookup: CDR1 MNHNY, CDR2 SVGAGI (reference sequence). The length of the CDR3 is 15 residues. The CDR3 sequence is CASSPGTASGNTIYF. CDR3 DNA sequence: TGTGCCAGCAGCCCGGGGACAGCCTCTGGAAACACCATATATTTT.

This clone was counted once. V usage is TRBV10-2 and J usage is TRBJ2-3; 8 positions agree with TRBD2. The germline V gene encodes CDR1 WSHSY and CDR2 SAAADI. The CDR3 has 16 amino acids. The J segment lost 1 base and the V segment lost 6 bases, leaving 9 bases of the junction unmatched. In DNA, the CDR3 is TGCGCCAGCAGAGTTAGGGTACTAGCGGGCACAGATACGCAGTATTTT. Protein sequence: CASRVRVLAGTDTQYF.

Comment on this clone: The same CDR3 is also encoded by other DNA sequences in this sample. This CDR3 reads CASSIGRDQPQHF. For the CDR3, the DNA is TGTGCCAGTAGTATAGGCCGGGATCAGCCCCAGCATTTT. The chain has TRBV19 and TRBJ1-5; the D is unclear. CDR1 is LNHDA, CDR2 SQIVND, per germline (reference sequence). The CDR3 is made up of 13 amino acids. The V gene lost 1 base and the J gene lost 5 bases, with 6 bases spanning the gap.

This clone was found a few times. The chain joins TRBV6-1 to TRBJ2-1; no reliable D call. The V end was cut by 1 base, the J end by 6 bases, with 7 bases between. Germline CDR1 and CDR2: MNHNS and SASEGT. CDR3 length: 13 amino acids. CDR3 sequence: CASSEERGNEQFF. The DNA of the CDR3 is TGTGCCAGCAGTGAAGAAAGAGGCAATGAGCAGTTCTTC.

V gene TRBV19 combines with J gene TRBJ1-4; D is uncertain. CDR1 and CDR2 (germline): LNHDA, SQIVND (reference sequence). V was trimmed by 5 bases and J by 3 bases, leaving 10 bases between them. This CDR3 has 14 residues. The CDR3 protein is CASSYRQANEKLFF. Written as DNA, the CDR3 is TGTGCCAGTAGTTATCGGCAGGCTAATGAAAAACTGTTTTTT.

V is TRBV5-1 and J is TRBJ1-2; D possibly corresponds to TRBD1 (6 bases). The CDR3 consists of 13 residues. V was clipped by 2 bases and J by 10 bases, with 15 bases between them. CDR1 is SGHRS and CDR2 is YFSETQ in the germline V gene. CDR3 coding DNA: TGCGCCAGCAGCTTAGGACAGATGCCGGCCTACACCTTC. Its protein is CASSLGQMPAYTF.

This chain connects TRBV2 to TRBJ1-1, with D tentatively TRBD1 (5 bases). The CDR3 sequence is 12 residues long. V lost 6 bases and J lost 5, with 10 bases in between. Germline V CDR1 and CDR2: SNHLY, FYNNEI. CDR3 amino acids: CASRKEGTEAFF. CDR3 DNA: TGTGCCAGCAGGAAGGAGGGGACTGAAGCTTTCTTT. Together with reference TRBV2 and TRBJ1-1, the CDR3 gives the full variable domain: EPEVTQTPSHQVTQMGQEVILRCVPISNHLYFYWYRQILGQKVEFLVSFYNNEISEKSEIFDDQFSVERPDGSNFTLKIRSTKLEDSAMYFCASRKEGTEAFFGQGTRLTVV.

The V gene is TRBV28, the J gene TRBJ1-5; D might be TRBD1 (5 bases). This CDR3 is 16 amino acids long. V lost 2 bases, J lost 6 bases, and 17 bases lay in between. CDR1 MDHEN and CDR2 SYDVKM come from the germline V gene. The CDR3 DNA reads TGTGCCAGCAGTTTAAGGCTAAGCAGGGTCGGTCAGCCCCAGCATTTT. This sequence encodes CASSLRLSRVGQPQHF. The full variable domain, its missing parts supplied by reference TRBV28 and TRBJ1-5, is DVKVTQSSRYLVKRTGEKVFLECVQDMDHENMFWYRQDPGLGLRLIYFSYDVKMKEKGDIPEGYSVSREKKERFSLILESASTNQTSMYLCASSLRLSRVGQPQHFGDGTRLSIL.

The chain recombines TRBV19 with TRBJ1-5; a weak D match, TRBD1 (5 bases). The CDR3 spans 15 residues. CDR1 and CDR2 (germline): LNHDA, SQIVND (reference sequence). Trimming removed 3 bases at V and 6 bases at J, with 15 bases between. Here the CDR3 DNA reads TGTGCCAGTAGTATGGGTTCAGGGTTAGTTCAGCCCCAGCATTTT. It is translated as CASSMGSGLVQPQHF.